What follows are 16 T cell receptor beta chains derived from one specimen sequenced in a study of radiation and T cells in renal cell carcinoma. The time point is: blood 2 weeks post-SBRT. Specified treatment: 15 Gy SBRT to primary tumor, nephrectomy 4 weeks later. Libraries were prepared by immunoSEQ multiplex PCR; TCRdb keeps only in-frame clonotypes and omits some of them. The repertoire has 100,000 to 150,000 clones, about 81% of them found once; the top ten carry around 1.8%. The sequences come from blood, collected from a patient whose treatment included radiotherapy and nephrectomy. All receptors come from a woman aged 60 to 75 with renal cell carcinoma.

The chain uses TRBV6-5 and TRBJ1-1; TRBD1 might be the D (6 bases). V shed 7 bases and J shed 2 bases, with 14 bases lying between them. The length of the CDR3 is 14 residues. Germline CDR1 is MNHEY and CDR2 is SVGAGI. Here the CDR3 reads CASNRGAINTEAFF. The CDR3 DNA reads TGTGCCAGCAATCGGGGGGCGATCAACACTGAAGCTTTCTTT.

The chain carries TRBV19 and TRBJ1-5, with 7 nucleotides matching TRBD1. V gave up 7 bases and J gave up 6 bases; unmatched junction bases: 12. This CDR3 has 15 amino acids. The germline V gene has CDR1 LNHDA and CDR2 SQIVND (reference sequence). In DNA form, the CDR3 reads TGTGCCAGTACTCAGGACAGGCCCGGAGGTCAGCCCCAGCATTTT. Translating it yields CASTQDRPGGQPQHF.

The rearrangement joins TRBV4-2 to TRBJ2-3, with TRBD2 matching over 8 bases. The junction had 6 bases not matched to a gene; V was cut back by 0 bases and J by 1 base. The CDR3 is made up of 17 amino acids. Germline V gene data show CDR1 as LGHNA and CDR2 as YNFKEQ. Written as DNA, the CDR3 is TGTGCCAGCAGCCAAGATCCAGCGGGGGCCCGCACAGATACGCAGTATTTT. It is translated as CASSQDPAGARTDTQYF.

V usage is TRBV10-3 and J usage is TRBJ2-3; the match to TRBD1 covers 7 bases. Germline values: CDR1 ENHRY, CDR2 SYGVKD. The length of the CDR3 is 15 residues. V was clipped by 4 bases and J by 0 bases; unmatched bases: 4. The CDR3, as DNA: TGTGCCATCAGTGGGACAGGCCAAAGCACAGATACGCAGTATTTT. Translating gives CAISGTGQSTDTQYF.

V is TRBV4-1 and J is TRBJ1-1, with a possible D match to TRBD1 (5 bases). V was trimmed by 2 bases and J by 5 bases, leaving 12 bases between them. Germline V lookup: CDR1 MGHRA, CDR2 YSYEKL. The CDR3 is 14 amino acids. Written as DNA, the CDR3 is TGCGCCAGCAGCCAACCAGGGAGTGTGACTGAAGCTTTCTTT. Residues: CASSQPGSVTEAFF.

V usage is TRBV18 and J usage is TRBJ2-1; TRBD1 might be the D (5 bases). V lost 3 bases and J lost 5, with 8 bases in between. CDR1 KGHSH and CDR2 LQKENI come from the germline V gene. This CDR3 has 13 amino acids. CDR3 in DNA: TGTGCCAGCTCACCTACGACAGACAATGAGCAGTTCTTC. It yields the protein CASSPTTDNEQFF.

The V call is TRBV5-1, the J call TRBJ1-1; D remains unclear. The germline CDR1 and CDR2 sequences are SGHRS and YFSETQ. Trimming removed 2 bases from V and 2 bases from J, with 10 bases in between. This CDR3 region has 14 residues. The CDR3: CASSFARDNTEAFF. CDR3 nucleotides: TGCGCCAGCAGCTTCGCCAGAGATAACACTGAAGCTTTCTTT.

V gene TRBV27 combines with J gene TRBJ2-5; no definite D call. Per the germline V gene, CDR1 is MNHEY and CDR2 is SMNVEV (reference sequence). V lost 7 bases and J 5 bases, leaving 17 bases between the germline ends. The CDR3 is 14 amino acids. For the CDR3, the DNA is TGTGCCAGCAAAGATACACAGATTAGGGAGACCCAGTACTTC. Translated, it gives CASKDTQIRETQYF.

The chain uses TRBV2 and TRBJ1-6, with a tentative D call TRBD1 (6 bases). V lost 7 bases and J lost 8, with 15 bases in between. Germline loops: CDR1 SNHLY, CDR2 FYNNEI. The length of the CDR3 is 14 residues. The CDR3 bases are TGTGCCAGCACTCCACAGGGACGTTATTCACCCCTCCACTTT. This codes for CASTPQGRYSPLHF. Full variable domain (remainder filled in from reference TRBV2 and TRBJ1-6): EPEVTQTPSHQVTQMGQEVILRCVPISNHLYFYWYRQILGQKVEFLVSFYNNEISEKSEIFDDQFSVERPDGSNFTLKIRSTKLEDSAMYFCASTPQGRYSPLHFGNGTRLTVT.

The chain recombines TRBV18 with TRBJ2-7, with TRBD1 matching over 9 bases. Germline values: CDR1 KGHSH, CDR2 LQKENI. The CDR3 consists of 15 residues. The trim removed 6 bases at V and 6 bases at J, leaving 12 bases unmatched. The CDR3 spells CASSLTDRGLSEQYF. In nucleotides, the CDR3 is TGTGCCAGCTCCCTAACGGACAGGGGCTTAAGCGAGCAGTACTTC.

The chain links TRBV28 to TRBJ1-2; D perhaps matches TRBD1 (6 bases). Germline lookup yields CDR1 MDHEN and CDR2 SYDVKM. V lost 3 bases, J lost 6 bases, and 14 bases lay in between. CDR3 length: 14 residues. The CDR3 loop reads CASSLTGLRNGYTF. The CDR3, as DNA: TGTGCCAGCAGTTTGACAGGCCTTAGAAATGGCTACACCTTC.

This chain links TRBV5-1 with TRBJ1-2, with 8 nucleotides matching TRBD1. V gave up 4 bases and J gave up 5 bases; unmatched junction bases: 13. The CDR3 extends over 16 amino acids. CDR1 and CDR2 (germline): SGHRS, YFSETQ. CDR3 nucleotides: TGCGCCAGCAGCCCACTCGACAGGGGTTCTTTGTATGGCTACACCTTC. Protein: CASSPLDRGSLYGYTF.

The chain carries TRBV28 and TRBJ1-5; D gene ambiguous. The germline CDR1 and CDR2 sequences are MDHEN and SYDVKM. The V end was cut by 3 bases, the J end by 0 bases, with 18 bases between. The CDR3 loop spans 18 amino acids. The CDR3 protein is CASSFVGKASYSNQPQHF. Written as DNA, the CDR3 is TGTGCCAGCAGTTTCGTTGGGAAGGCTTCCTATAGCAATCAGCCCCAGCATTTT.

This clone was seen more than once but under ten times. This chain uses TRBV29-1 with TRBJ1-2; D gene uncertain. Trimming shortened V by 2 bases and J by 2 bases, and 12 bases separated the two germline ends. This CDR3 comprises 14 residues. Germline V gene sequence: CDR1 SQVTM, CDR2 ANQGSEA. The CDR3 bases are TGCAGCGTTGAATCCTGGGGTCCGAACTATGGCTACACCTTC. Translated, it gives CSVESWGPNYGYTF.

This clone was seen repeatedly, ten times or more. The J gene is TRBJ1-1, the V gene TRBV4-2; D is possibly TRBD1 (6 bases). Germline loops: CDR1 LGHNA, CDR2 YNFKEQ. CDR3 length equals 15 residues. Trimming took off 3 bases at V and 7 bases at J, with 18 bases between the two ends. CDR3 nucleotides: TGTGCCAGCAGCCAGGACGACAGAGGGGGGCGTGAAGCTTTCTTT. Encoded protein: CASSQDDRGGREAFF.

This clone came up a few times. The genes are TRBV4-1 and TRBJ2-1; unclear D gene. Germline V lookup: CDR1 MGHRA, CDR2 YSYEKL. Trimming shortened V by 0 bases and J by 9 bases, and 6 bases separated the two germline ends. This CDR3 has 12 amino acids. In DNA, the CDR3 is TGCGCCAGCAGCCAAGACCCCGTTGAGCAGTTCTTC. Its translation: CASSQDPVEQFF.